The T cell receptor (beta chain) under discussion was sequenced for a study of identical twins. Trimming at V came to 4 bases and at J to 1 base, leaving 9 bases not matched to a gene. Germline CDR1 is KGHDR and CDR2 is SFDVKD. The CDR3 runs 18 residues. General observations from the study: The study based its conclusions on cross-sectional statistical analysis and did not follow the same donors. Models underestimated TCR alpha sharing (out-of-frame) in monozygotic twins.

On this clonotype: Its antigen is unidentified.

TCRdb fed the 5' RACE reads into MiXCR, producing one record per CDR3 protein. Found here are about 470,000 distinct CDR3 sequences, approximately 24% of them singletons; the top ten hold about 2.9%. The sample also formed part of further work on T cells expressing NK-cell markers.

Sequencing used CD4+ T cells sorted from blood. This sequence originates from a woman aged 18 to 35 in good health. The gene calls are TRBV24-1 and TRBJ2-1; 10 bases line up with TRBD1. The DNA of the CDR3 is TGTGCCACCAGTGACTCCGGGACAGGGGAATGGTCCTACAATGAGCAGTTCTTC. Its translation is CATSDSGTGEWSYNEQFF.